This is a list of T cell receptor beta chains from one sample in a study of OX40 agonist ivuxolimab in advanced cancers. Sequenced by immunoSEQ multiplex PCR; TCRdb stores in-frame clones only, minus some. The sample shows 70,000 to 95,000 clones, around 92% of them seen only once. This sample comprised CD4+ or CD8+ T cells sorted from blood, obtained in a trial of the OX40 agonist ivuxolimab. The receptors derive from an adult with an advanced solid tumor such as melanoma, head and neck, liver or kidney cancer. Each CDR3 is given with its conserved first and last residue. The D gene is left open where the match is weak. Expanded clones get a size class; other rows say once, few or many, or leave the size out.

v_call: TRBV30
j_call: TRBJ2-4
clone_size: NA
d_call: NA
cdr3_nt: TGTGCCTGGAGACAGGGCCCCAACAACATTCAGTACTTC
cdr3_aa: CAWRQGPNNIQYF

v_call: TRBV18
j_call: TRBJ2-5
clone_size: NA
d_call: TRBD2
cdr3_nt: TGTGCCAGCTCACCTCCTAGCGGGGGGATTGGAGAGACCCAGTACTTC
cdr3_aa: CASSPPSGGIGETQYF

v_call: TRBV5-8
j_call: TRBJ2-3
clone_size: NA
d_call: NA
cdr3_nt: TGTGCCAGCAGCTGGGGTCCTGGAGCAGATACGCAGTATTTT
cdr3_aa: CASSWGPGADTQYF

v_call: TRBV19
j_call: TRBJ1-6
clone_size: NA
d_call: TRBD1
cdr3_nt: TGTGCCAGTAGTGTGGGACAGGGGGATTCACCCCTCCACTTT
cdr3_aa: CASSVGQGDSPLHF

v_call: TRBV7-3
j_call: TRBJ1-2
clone_size: NA
d_call: NA
cdr3_nt: TGTGCCAGCAGCTTTAGCTCAGGGGTCGGCTACACCTTC
cdr3_aa: CASSFSSGVGYTF

v_call: TRBV29-1
j_call: TRBJ2-7
clone_size: NA
d_call: NA
cdr3_nt: TGCAGTGTAGCCCGTGGTTCCTACGAGCAGTACTTC
cdr3_aa: CSVARGSYEQYF

v_call: TRBV6-5
j_call: TRBJ2-7
clone_size: NA
d_call: TRBD2
cdr3_nt: TGTGCCAGCAGGGTCACTCTAGCGGGAGAGGCCGAGCAGTACTTC
cdr3_aa: CASRVTLAGEAEQYF

v_call: TRBV6-4
j_call: TRBJ1-1
clone_size: NA
d_call: NA
cdr3_nt: TGTGCCAGCAGTGAGGAGTCAAACACTGAAGCTTTCTTT
cdr3_aa: CASSEESNTEAFF

v_call: TRBV7-6
j_call: TRBJ2-1
clone_size: NA
d_call: NA
cdr3_nt: TGTGCCAGCAGTTCAAATAGCAGAACTGAGCAGTTCTTC
cdr3_aa: CASSSNSRTEQFF

v_call: TRBV5-1
j_call: TRBJ1-4
clone_size: NA
d_call: NA
cdr3_nt: TGCGCCAGCAGCTTGGGAGGGGGAACTAATGAAAAACTGTTTTTT
cdr3_aa: CASSLGGGTNEKLFF

v_call: TRBV15
j_call: TRBJ1-1
clone_size: NA
d_call: NA
cdr3_nt: TGTGCCACCAGCAGAGGTGTGTTTAACACTGAAGCTTTCTTT
cdr3_aa: CATSRGVFNTEAFF

v_call: TRBV6-1
j_call: TRBJ1-1
clone_size: NA
d_call: NA
cdr3_nt: TGTGCCAGCAAGGAGGGGTTCGACACTGAAGCTTTCTTT
cdr3_aa: CASKEGFDTEAFF

v_call: TRBV6-5
j_call: TRBJ2-2
clone_size: NA
d_call: TRBD2
cdr3_nt: TGTGCCAGCAGGGAGACTAGCGGGGGGGCCGGGGAGCTGTTTTTT
cdr3_aa: CASRETSGGAGELFF

v_call: TRBV6-1
j_call: TRBJ2-1
clone_size: once
d_call: NA
cdr3_nt: TGTGCCAGCAGTGAATGGAGAGGTGGTGAGCAGTTCTTC
cdr3_aa: CASSEWRGGEQFF

v_call: TRBV6-5
j_call: TRBJ1-2
clone_size: NA
d_call: TRBD1
cdr3_nt: TGTGCCAGCAGTTACTTACAGGGGGCCGGGTTGGGCTACACCTTC
cdr3_aa: CASSYLQGAGLGYTF